The T cell receptor (beta chain) under discussion was sequenced for a study of T cell responses to AZD1222 COVID-19 vaccine. Study at large: Recipients boosted at about 4 weeks or about 12 weeks are pooled.

General observations from the study: Targets within unmutated variant regions were reportedly found for nearly half of spike-specific TCRs. A mostly white British donor set with more females was recruited, and clonal diversity was possibly underestimated. Across spike, vaccine-associated CD4 TCRs were found, dominant at 160-218 and 743-854.

About this clone: Its antigen remains unidentified.

CDR3 length equals 14 residues. The germline CDR1 and CDR2 sequences are MNHNY and SVGAGI (reference sequence). The trim removed 2 bases at V and 8 bases at J, leaving 4 bases unmatched. Clones were read by immunoSEQ multiplex PCR, and TCRdb kept only the in-frame ones, dropping some. Found here are some 150,000 clones, about nine tenths of them singletons; the top ten hold less than 2%. The sequencing used peripheral blood, collected on day 0 of AZD1222 vaccination. This chain links TRBV6-6 with TRBJ1-4; 8 nucleotides agree with TRBD1. The receptor comes from an adult in good health. The CDR3 region is CASSYAQGAEKLFF. For the CDR3, the DNA is TGTGCCAGCAGTTACGCCCAGGGGGCGGAAAAACTGTTTTTT.